This TCR beta chain was identified during a study of CD8 T cells in ankylosing spondylitis. Whole-study findings and limits: There was a TCR beta motif, made of eight highly homologous variants, that appeared characteristic of ankylosing spondylitis blood. Significantly higher representation of disease-linked clones was reported for matched ankylosing spondylitis synovial fluid. Reactive arthritis synovial fluid and blood were previously reported to contain some motif variants.

Making use of molecular barcodes, quantitative 5'-RACE generated TCR beta libraries. One entry per CDR3 protein, called by TCRdb with MiXCR from the 5' RACE reads. The data hold hundreds of thousands of distinct CDR3 sequences, with 8% to 9.5% observed a single time. This clonotype was seen at least ten times. Its target is not known. The CDR3 is made up of 15 amino acids. J was trimmed by 5 bases and V by 0 bases; bases with no gene match: 5. Germline V gene sequence: CDR1 MNHEY, CDR2 SVGAGI. The clonotype was recovered from a male donor with ankylosing spondylitis or in good health (not recorded which). The chain combines TRBV6-5 with TRBJ2-7; 9 bases map to TRBD1. Sample: blood, either unsorted or a sorted T cell fraction (not recorded which). Here the CDR3 DNA reads TGTGCCAGCAGTTACTCGGGACAGGGAGGCCACGAGCAGTACTTC. Translated: CASSYSGQGGHEQYF.